These T cell receptor beta chains were read from a single sample in a study of cytomegalovirus exposure and HLA in healthy donors. Libraries were prepared by immunoSEQ multiplex PCR; TCRdb keeps only in-frame clonotypes and omits some of them. The sample consists of about 220,000 clones, around 88% of them appearing once. Sequencing was performed on PBMCs. Receptors were obtained from a woman younger than 35 in good health and CMV-seronegative. Each CDR3 is given with its conserved first and last residue. D genes are given only for firm matches. Size is omitted from some rows. Given values are once, few, many or a class for expanded clones.

v_call	d_call	j_call	clone_size	cdr3_aa	cdr3_nt
TRBV6-6	-	TRBJ2-4	-	CASTRHLAKNIQYF	TGTGCCAGCACCCGACACCTAGCCAAAAACATTCAGTACTTC
TRBV28	-	TRBJ2-7	-	CASSLGRNEQYF	TGTGCCAGCAGTTTGGGGCGGAACGAGCAGTACTTC
TRBV7-9	-	TRBJ2-4	-	CASSPTHGGKNIQYF	TGTGCCAGCAGCCCGACACACGGTGGCAAAAACATTCAGTACTTC
TRBV19	TRBD1	TRBJ1-5	-	CASRGQGGQPQHF	TGTGCCAGTAGAGGACAGGGAGGACAGCCCCAGCATTTT
TRBV4-1	TRBD1	TRBJ1-1	once	CASSQGTGRTEAFF	TGCGCCAGCAGCCAAGGGACAGGGAGGACTGAAGCTTTCTTT
TRBV6-6	-	TRBJ2-7	few	CASSYSGRDEQYF	TGTGCCAGCAGTTACAGTGGGAGAGACGAGCAGTACTTC
TRBV27	-	TRBJ1-5	-	CASSIRTGSNQPQHF	TGTGCCAGCAGTATTCGAACAGGGAGCAATCAGCCCCAGCATTTT
TRBV5-1	TRBD2	TRBJ2-7	-	CASSSTGLAGSYEQYF	TGCGCCAGCAGCTCAACGGGACTAGCGGGGAGCTACGAGCAGTACTTC
TRBV7-2	TRBD1	TRBJ1-3	-	CASSSWTGEGNTIYF	TGTGCCAGCAGCTCGTGGACAGGGGAGGGAAACACCATATATTTT
TRBV6-5	-	TRBJ2-3	-	CASRPLSGPGAF	TGTGCCAGCAGGCCTCTTAGCGGGCCGGGGGCTTTT
TRBV7-6	TRBD2	TRBJ2-7	-	CASSSTGTSGEQYF	TGTGCCAGCAGCTCTACCGGGACTAGCGGCGAGCAGTACTTC